These 26 T cell receptor beta chains share one sample of origin, sequenced in a study of blood T cell repertoires in COVID-19. Some clones are missing from TCRdb's copy, which holds only in-frame ones; the method was immunoSEQ multiplex PCR. The repertoire holds about 440,000 clones, with about 91% as singletons. Sequencing input: peripheral blood. The receptors were gathered from a woman in her forties or fifties with COVID-19, enrolled during active disease.

V is TRBV5-1 and J is TRBJ1-2; D remains unclear. Germline V CDR1 and CDR2: SGHRS, YFSETQ. Trimming took 0 bases from V and 8 from J, leaving 14 bases between them. The CDR3 covers 14 residues. This chain's CDR3 is CASSLEELQRGYTF. CDR3 bases: TGCGCCAGCAGCTTGGAAGAGCTTCAGAGGGGCTACACCTTC. The full variable domain, in which reference TRBV5-1 and TRBJ1-2 provide the parts outside the CDR3, is KAGVTQTPRYLIKTRGQQVTLSCSPISGHRSVSWYQQTPGQGLQFLFEYFSETQRNKGNFPGRFSGRQFSNSRSEMNVSTLELGDSALYLCASSLEELQRGYTFGSGTRLTVV.

This chain links TRBV2 with TRBJ2-7; perhaps TRBD2 as D (6 bases). CDR3 length: 13 residues. The V end lost 7 bases, the J end lost 6 bases, and 16 bases lay between the germline ends. From germline, CDR1 is SNHLY and CDR2 FYNNEI. In nucleotides, the CDR3 is TGTGCCAGCACTGTGACGGGGGTTGGCGAGCAGTACTTC. The encoded protein is CASTVTGVGEQYF.

This clone was seen more than once but under ten times. The chain employs TRBV5-1 and TRBJ1-1; perhaps TRBD1 as D (5 bases). CDR1 SGHRS and CDR2 YFSETQ come from the germline V gene. V was clipped by 0 bases and J by 11 bases, with 11 bases between them. The CDR3 is 12 residues long. CDR3 nucleotide sequence: TGCGCCAGCAGCTTGGTAGAGGGGAGGGCTTTCTTT. It translates to CASSLVEGRAFF.

The chain joins TRBV6-6 to TRBJ1-1; 8 positions match TRBD1. This CDR3 spans 16 amino acids. Germline values: CDR1 MNHNY, CDR2 SVGAGI (reference sequence). The V segment lost 8 bases and the J segment 0 bases; nucleotides outside the gene matches: 11. The CDR3 region is CASLAGGASLNTEAFF. CDR3 bases: TGTGCCAGCCTGGCAGGGGGCGCTTCACTGAACACTGAAGCTTTCTTT.

This chain links TRBV6-2 or TRBV6-3 with TRBJ2-7, with D tentatively TRBD1 (6 bases). In germline, CDR1 is MNHEY, CDR2 SVGEGT. CDR3 size: 15 residues. V was pared by 2 bases and J by 2 bases, with 13 bases between. As DNA, the CDR3 is TGTGCCAGCAGTTACCCCAAAGACAGGCCCTACGAGCAGTACTTC. Its protein is CASSYPKDRPYEQYF.

The chain uses TRBV9 and TRBJ2-3, with TRBD2 as a possible D gene (7 bases). The CDR3 runs to 16 residues. CDR1 is SGDLS and CDR2 is YYNGEE in the germline V gene. Trimming shortened V by 4 bases and J by 2 bases, and 17 bases separated the two germline ends. DNA of the CDR3: TGTGCCAGCAGCCATCCAAGGGGGGGTCTCACAGATACGCAGTATTTT. It is translated as CASSHPRGGLTDTQYF. Supplemented by reference TRBV9 and TRBJ2-3, the full variable domain reads DSGVTQTPKHLITATGQRVTLRCSPRSGDLSVYWYQQSLDQGLQFLIQYYNGEERAKGNILERFSAQQFPDLHSELNLSSLELGDSALYFCASSHPRGGLTDTQYFGPGTRLTVL.

The rearrangement joins TRBV4-1 to TRBJ1-2; 11 positions match TRBD1. CDR1 and CDR2 from the germline V gene are MGHRA and YSYEKL. V gave up 6 bases and J gave up 8 bases; unmatched junction bases: 17. The CDR3 extends over 17 amino acids. CDR3 amino acids: CASSGATLDRGLGGYTF. Here the CDR3 DNA reads TGCGCCAGCAGTGGGGCGACCCTGGACAGGGGGCTAGGAGGCTACACCTTC.

Here the CDR3 reads CASGDSLIYEQYF. CDR3 sequence (DNA): TGTGCCAGCGGGGACAGTCTCATCTACGAGCAGTACTTC. The chain employs TRBV11-2 and TRBJ2-7, with 7 bases identical to TRBD1. Losses at the gene ends were 8 bases for V and 3 bases for J; bases not matched to a gene: 7. Germline lookup yields CDR1 SGHAT and CDR2 FQNNGV. CDR3 size: 13 residues.

The chain couples TRBV12-5 to TRBJ2-3; 8 bases map to TRBD1. The germline gives CDR1 LGHNT, CDR2 FRNRAP. J lost 4 bases, V lost 6 bases, and 6 bases had no gene match. The CDR3 runs 14 residues. This chain's CDR3 is CASGRDRGSDTQYF. The CDR3 DNA is TGTGCTAGTGGAAGAGACAGGGGTTCAGATACGCAGTATTTT.

This clone was seen once. The V gene is TRBV6-5, the J gene TRBJ2-3; D is possibly TRBD2 (6 bases). Trimming took 6 bases from V and 5 from J, leaving 12 bases between them. The CDR3 has 13 residues. CDR1 and CDR2 (germline): MNHEY, SVGAGI. In DNA, the CDR3 is TGTGCCAGCAGCCCCCAGGGAGGAGATACGCAGTATTTT. Protein sequence: CASSPQGGDTQYF.

The chain couples TRBV7-9 to TRBJ1-1; no reliable D call. Between the trimmed V and J ends, which lost 6 bases and 1 base, there was a span of 15 bases. CDR3 length equals 15 residues. Germline V gene lookup returns CDR1 SEHNR and CDR2 FQNEAQ (reference sequence). This CDR3 is CASRTREFQNTEAFF. CDR3 bases: TGTGCCAGCAGAACGAGGGAGTTCCAGAACACTGAAGCTTTCTTT.

V is TRBV5-1 and J is TRBJ2-2; 8 nucleotides line up with TRBD2. Germline CDR1 is SGHRS and CDR2 is YFSETQ. This CDR3 has 19 amino acids. Germline trimming cut 4 bases from V and 6 bases from J; bases unmatched to any gene: 20. The CDR3 nucleotides are TGCGCCAGCAGCGCCCCTGGAGGGCGGGGGGTACTACCTCCCGGGGAGCTGTTTTTT. Amino acids: CASSAPGGRGVLPPGELFF.

This clone is a singleton in its sample. The chain links TRBV11-3 to TRBJ1-3; TRBD1 matches at 9 bases. Germline assignment: CDR1 SGHNT and CDR2 YENEEA. The CDR3 contains 15 residues. The V and J ends lost 6 bases and 7 bases, in that order; junction bases with no gene match: 10. CDR3 bases: TGTGCCAGCAGTACCCCGGGACAGGGAATCAACACCATATATTTT. Translation: CASSTPGQGINTIYF.

The rearrangement joins TRBV6-5 to TRBJ2-7, with D tentatively TRBD1 (6 bases). The CDR3 is made up of 14 amino acids. The germline V gene has CDR1 MNHEY and CDR2 SVGAGI. The V end lost 2 bases, the J end lost 5 bases, and 13 bases lay between the germline ends. CDR3 coding DNA: TGTGCCAGCAGTTACACAGGGTTGGACGACGAGCAGTACTTC. Translated: CASSYTGLDDEQYF.

This chain links TRBV15 with TRBJ2-1; TRBD1 matches 8 bases. Germline assignment: CDR1 LNHNV and CDR2 YYDKDF (reference sequence). This CDR3 region has 16 residues. The V and J ends lost 7 bases and 4 bases, in that order; junction bases with no gene match: 12. The CDR3 coding sequence is TGTGCCACCAACCCCCTACAGGGGGTGAGATACAATGAGCAGTTCTTC. Its protein is CATNPLQGVRYNEQFF.

The genes are TRBV2 and TRBJ2-7, with 11 bases that match TRBD1. The CDR3 loop spans 14 amino acids. The V gene's germline CDR1 is SNHLY and CDR2 FYNNEI. J was trimmed by 5 bases and V by 3 bases; bases with no gene match: 3. In nucleotides, the CDR3 is TGTGCCAGCAGTGAGGACAGGGGGCGAAACGAGCAGTACTTC. Residues: CASSEDRGRNEQYF.

This clone has just one count. The chain carries TRBV5-1 and TRBJ2-7; 8 nucleotides align to TRBD1. Germline CDR1 reads SGHRS; CDR2 reads YFSETQ. V lost 1 base, J lost 1 base, and 16 bases stayed unmatched. CDR3 length equals 19 residues. CDR3 loop: CASSLTQPYPGGKSYEQYF. The CDR3 region has the DNA TGCGCCAGCAGCTTGACCCAACCGTACCCAGGGGGCAAATCCTACGAGCAGTACTTC.

CDR3 nucleotides: TGTGCCAGCAGCCTCCGGGACACCTCTAACTATGGCTACACCTTC. The encoded protein is CASSLRDTSNYGYTF. This chain uses TRBV2 with TRBJ1-2; a weak D match, TRBD1 (6 bases). Trimming left V 6 bases short and J 0 bases short, with 14 bases between. The CDR3 totals 15 residues. Germline CDR1 is SNHLY and CDR2 is FYNNEI.

V is TRBV6-1 and J is TRBJ2-1; 10 bases are shared with TRBD2. Per germline, CDR1 MNHNS and CDR2 SASEGT. The CDR3 extends over 15 amino acids. The trim removed 4 bases at V and 4 bases at J, leaving 4 bases unmatched. CDR3 DNA: TGTGCCAGCAGTGCCTCTAGCGGGGGATACAATGAGCAGTTCTTC. Protein sequence: CASSASSGGYNEQFF.

CDR3 in amino acids: CAWREAGNTIYF. Here the CDR3 DNA reads TGTGCCTGGAGGGAGGCTGGAAACACCATATATTTT. The J gene is TRBJ1-3, the V gene TRBV30, with D unclear. Germline V gene lookup returns CDR1 GTSNPN and CDR2 SVGIG (reference sequence). This CDR3 spans 12 amino acids. V lost 3 bases and J 2 bases, leaving 5 bases between the germline ends.

V and J are TRBV27 and TRBJ1-2; D is possibly TRBD1 (6 bases). In germline, CDR1 is MNHEY, CDR2 SMNVEV (reference sequence). V was cut by 1 base and J by 3 bases, with 18 bases left in between. The CDR3 extends over 17 amino acids. The CDR3 nucleotides are TGTGCCAGCAGTTTATATCCCCGGACAGCCCACGACTATGGCTACACCTTC. The encoded protein is CASSLYPRTAHDYGYTF.

This sequence joins TRBV5-1 and TRBJ2-7, with TRBD1 matching over 11 bases. Trimming cost V 0 bases and J 3 bases; bases outside gene matches: 2. Per the germline V gene, CDR1 is SGHRS and CDR2 is YFSETQ. CDR3 length: 15 amino acids. CDR3 sequence: CASSLGTGGHYEQYF. The CDR3 bases are TGCGCCAGCAGCTTGGGGACAGGGGGCCACTACGAGCAGTACTTC.

The genes are TRBV28 and TRBJ1-2; 10 bases line up with TRBD1. The CDR3 sequence is 15 residues long. The trim removed 6 bases at V and 2 bases at J, leaving 6 bases unmatched. Germline V gene lookup returns CDR1 MDHEN and CDR2 SYDVKM. CDR3 loop: CASRTTGQGNYGYTF. The DNA of the CDR3 is TGTGCCAGCAGGACCACGGGACAGGGGAACTATGGCTACACCTTC.

The chain recombines TRBV27 with TRBJ2-5; 7 positions agree with TRBD2. The CDR3 is 14 amino acids. J lost 5 bases, V lost 6 bases, and 9 bases had no gene match. Germline lookup yields CDR1 MNHEY and CDR2 SMNVEV (reference sequence). CDR3 nucleotides: TGTGCCAGCAGAAGTCGGGGGGTGGGGGAGACCCAGTACTTC. Amino acid sequence: CASRSRGVGETQYF.

V is TRBV3-1 (or the pseudogene TRBV3-2) and J is TRBJ1-6; D may be TRBD1 (6 bases). This CDR3 is 13 amino acids long. V was shortened by 10 bases and J by 9 bases, with 16 bases between the two germline ends. Germline V lookup: CDR1 LGHDT, CDR2 YNNKEL (reference sequence). The CDR3 DNA is TGTGCCACCGCTCAGGGGCAGATTTCACCCCTCCACTTT. Protein product: CATAQGQISPLHF.

This chain connects TRBV2 to TRBJ2-5; tentative D call: TRBD2 (5 bases). The V end lost 3 bases, the J end lost 2 bases, and 10 bases lay between the germline ends. The germline CDR1 and CDR2 sequences are SNHLY and FYNNEI. The CDR3 is made up of 14 amino acids. The CDR3 here is CASSDWTSQETQYF. Here the CDR3 DNA reads TGTGCCAGCAGTGATTGGACTTCTCAAGAGACCCAGTACTTC. Complete variable domain (other parts from reference TRBV2 and TRBJ2-5): EPEVTQTPSHQVTQMGQEVILRCVPISNHLYFYWYRQILGQKVEFLVSFYNNEISEKSEIFDDQFSVERPDGSNFTLKIRSTKLEDSAMYFCASSDWTSQETQYFGPGTRLLVL.